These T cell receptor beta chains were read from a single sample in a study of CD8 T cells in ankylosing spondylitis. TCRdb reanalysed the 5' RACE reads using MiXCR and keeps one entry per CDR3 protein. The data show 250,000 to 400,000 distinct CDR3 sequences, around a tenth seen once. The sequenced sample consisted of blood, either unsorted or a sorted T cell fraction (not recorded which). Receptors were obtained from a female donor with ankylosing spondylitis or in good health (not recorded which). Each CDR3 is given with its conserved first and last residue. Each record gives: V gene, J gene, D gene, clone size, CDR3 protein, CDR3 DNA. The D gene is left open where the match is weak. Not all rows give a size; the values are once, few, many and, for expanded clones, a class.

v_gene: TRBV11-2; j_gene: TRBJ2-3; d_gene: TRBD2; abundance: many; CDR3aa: CASSLRWRGGPSTDTQYF; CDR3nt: TGTGCCAGCAGCTTAAGATGGCGGGGGGGACCTAGCACAGATACGCAGTATTTT
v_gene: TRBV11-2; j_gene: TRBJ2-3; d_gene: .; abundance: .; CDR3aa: CASSSAVVPGDTQYF; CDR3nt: TGTGCCAGCAGCTCCGCCGTAGTGCCCGGAGATACGCAGTATTTT
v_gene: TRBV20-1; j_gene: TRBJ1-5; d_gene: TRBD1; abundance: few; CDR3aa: CSARDETGVGSNQPQHF; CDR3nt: TGCAGTGCTAGAGACGAGACAGGGGTTGGTAGCAATCAGCCCCAGCATTTT
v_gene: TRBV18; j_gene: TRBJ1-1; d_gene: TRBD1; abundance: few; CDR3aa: CASSPSGQGLIEAFF; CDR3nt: TGTGCCAGCTCACCATCGGGACAGGGGCTTATTGAAGCTTTCTTT
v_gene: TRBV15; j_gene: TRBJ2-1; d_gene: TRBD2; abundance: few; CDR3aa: CATSRGGLALGEQFF; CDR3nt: TGTGCCACCAGCAGAGGGGGACTAGCTTTGGGTGAGCAGTTCTTC
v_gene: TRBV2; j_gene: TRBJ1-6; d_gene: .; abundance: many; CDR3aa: CASSGTDSYNSPLHF; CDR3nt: TGTGCCAGCAGTGGGACGGACTCCTATAATTCACCCCTCCACTTT
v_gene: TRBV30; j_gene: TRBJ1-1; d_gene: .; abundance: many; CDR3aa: CAFRTSTNTEAFF; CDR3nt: TGTGCCTTCCGGACGTCCACGAACACTGAAGCTTTCTTT
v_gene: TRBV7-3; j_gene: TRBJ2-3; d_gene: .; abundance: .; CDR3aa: CASSIAEGRTTDTQYF; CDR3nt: TGTGCCAGCAGTATAGCGGAGGGGCGCACCACAGATACGCAGTATTTT
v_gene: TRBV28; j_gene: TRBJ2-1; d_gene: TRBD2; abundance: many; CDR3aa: CASGTSVSYNEQFF; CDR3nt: TGTGCCAGCGGGACTAGCGTTTCCTACAATGAGCAGTTCTTC
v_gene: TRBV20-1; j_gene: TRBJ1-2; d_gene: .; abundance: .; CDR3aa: CSAREARDYGYTF; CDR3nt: TGCAGTGCTAGAGAGGCCAGAGACTATGGCTACACCTTC
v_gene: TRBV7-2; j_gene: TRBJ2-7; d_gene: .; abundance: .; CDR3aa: CASSSRRGHSSYEQYF; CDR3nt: TGTGCCAGCAGCTCCCGTCGGGGACACAGCTCCTACGAGCAGTACTTC
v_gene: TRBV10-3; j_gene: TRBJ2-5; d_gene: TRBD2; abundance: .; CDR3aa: CAISGGSASQETQYF; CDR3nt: TGTGCCATCAGCGGGGGGAGCGCCTCACAAGAGACCCAGTACTTC
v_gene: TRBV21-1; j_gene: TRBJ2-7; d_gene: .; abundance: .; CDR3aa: CASSKDRGKFYEQYF; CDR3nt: TGTGCCAGCAGCAAAGACAGGGGAAAATTCTACGAGCAGTACTTC
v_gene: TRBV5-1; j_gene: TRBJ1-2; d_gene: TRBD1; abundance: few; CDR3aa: CASRLKTGTGAHFGYTF; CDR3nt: TGCGCCAGCAGACTGAAAACCGGGACAGGGGCTCACTTTGGCTACACCTTC